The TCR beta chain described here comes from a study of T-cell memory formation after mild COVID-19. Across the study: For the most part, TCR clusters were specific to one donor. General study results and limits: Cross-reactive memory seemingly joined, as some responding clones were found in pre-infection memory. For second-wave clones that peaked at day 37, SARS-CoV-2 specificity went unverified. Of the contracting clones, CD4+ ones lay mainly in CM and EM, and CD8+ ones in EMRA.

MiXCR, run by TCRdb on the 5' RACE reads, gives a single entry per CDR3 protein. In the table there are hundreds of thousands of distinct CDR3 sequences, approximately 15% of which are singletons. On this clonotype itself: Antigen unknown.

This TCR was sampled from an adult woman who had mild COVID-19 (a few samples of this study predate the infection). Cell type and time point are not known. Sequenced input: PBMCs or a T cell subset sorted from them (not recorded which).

The CDR3 nucleotides read TGTGCCAGCAGCGCCACCCTGGGACAGGGGTTTGAAGCTTTCTTT. Translation gives CASSATLGQGFEAFF. V usage is TRBV7-2 and J usage is TRBJ1-1; 10 positions agree with TRBD1. Germline CDR1 is SGHTA and CDR2 is FQGNSA. This CDR3 comprises 15 residues. The V segment lost 5 bases and the J segment 7 bases; nucleotides outside the gene matches: 10.